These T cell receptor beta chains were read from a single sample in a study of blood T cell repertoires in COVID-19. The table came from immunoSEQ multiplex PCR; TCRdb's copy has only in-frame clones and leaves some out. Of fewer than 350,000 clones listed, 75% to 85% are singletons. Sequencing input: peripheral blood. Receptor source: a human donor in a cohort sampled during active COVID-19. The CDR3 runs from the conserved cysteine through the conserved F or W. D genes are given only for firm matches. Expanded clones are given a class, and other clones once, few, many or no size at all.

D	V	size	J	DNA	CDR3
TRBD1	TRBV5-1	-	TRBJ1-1	TGCGCCAGCAGCCCCCGCGGGACAGGGGCGCTGTCCACTGAAGCTTTCTTT	CASSPRGTGALSTEAFF
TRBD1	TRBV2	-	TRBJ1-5	TGTGCCAGCAGCGGGGACAGCCTCTATCAGCCCCAGCATTTT	CASSGDSLYQPQHF
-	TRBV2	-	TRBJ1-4	TGTGCCAGCAGTGATGAGGGTACTAATGAAAAACTGTTTTTT	CASSDEGTNEKLFF
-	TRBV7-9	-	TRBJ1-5	TGTGCCAGCAGCTTAGTCGGGTACGATCAGCCCCAGCATTTT	CASSLVGYDQPQHF
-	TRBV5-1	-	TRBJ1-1	TGCGCCAGCAGCCAAATGAACACTGAAGCTTTCTTT	CASSQMNTEAFF
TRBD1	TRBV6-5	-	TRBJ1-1	TGTGCCACCGAGCCGACAGGGGCTGAAGCTTTCTTT	CATEPTGAEAFF
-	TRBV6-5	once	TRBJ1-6	TGTGCCAGCAGATTTATAAATTCACCCCTCCACTTT	CASRFINSPLHF
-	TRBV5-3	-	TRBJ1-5	TGTGCCAGAAGCTTCCTATACTTCTGTCAGCCCCAGCATTTT	CARSFLYFCQPQHF
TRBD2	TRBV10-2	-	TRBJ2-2	TGCGCCAGCAGTGCTCGGCTAGCGGGGGACACCGGGGAGCTGTTTTTT	CASSARLAGDTGELFF
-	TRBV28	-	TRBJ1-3	TGTGCCAGCATTAGAGACAGGGGAAACACCATATATTTT	CASIRDRGNTIYF
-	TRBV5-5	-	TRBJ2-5	TGTGCCAGCAGCTTGGGGACAGTTGGGGAGACCCAGTACTTC	CASSLGTVGETQYF
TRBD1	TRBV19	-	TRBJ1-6	TGTGCCAGTAGGGACAGGGGGTACGGTAATAATTCACCCCTCCACTTT	CASRDRGYGNNSPLHF
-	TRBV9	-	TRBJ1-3	TGTGCCAGCAGCGTAGCCCCCCAGGGGCCCTCTGGAAACACCATATATTTT	CASSVAPQGPSGNTIYF
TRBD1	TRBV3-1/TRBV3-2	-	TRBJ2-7	TGTGCCAGCACCCCGGGACAGGGGGCCTACGAGCAGTACTTC	CASTPGQGAYEQYF
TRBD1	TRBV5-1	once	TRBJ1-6	TGCGCCAGCAGCGCGGGACAGGATAATTCACCCCTCCACTTT	CASSAGQDNSPLHF
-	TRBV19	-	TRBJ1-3	TGTGCCAGTAGTATATCAGGGTCTGGAAACACCATATATTTT	CASSISGSGNTIYF
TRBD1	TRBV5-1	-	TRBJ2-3	TGCGCCAGCAGCTTACCCCGGACAGGGGGCACAGATACGCAGTATTTT	CASSLPRTGGTDTQYF
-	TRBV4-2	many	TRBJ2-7	TGTGCCAGCAGCCAAGATTCCACCCTAATCTCCTACGAGCAGTACTTC	CASSQDSTLISYEQYF
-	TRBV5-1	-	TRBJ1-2	TGCGCCAGCAGCTTCCATCTCAAGGGAGGAGCTAACTATGGCTACACCTTC	CASSFHLKGGANYGYTF
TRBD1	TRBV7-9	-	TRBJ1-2	TGTGCCAGCAGCTTAATGGGACAGGTCGGGAACTATGGCTACACCTTC	CASSLMGQVGNYGYTF
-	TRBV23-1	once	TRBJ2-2	TGCGCCAGCAGCCTAAGCTCAGGTGCGTCAATACAGGGTTTGACCGGGGAGCTGTTTTTT	CASSLSSGASIQGLTGELFF
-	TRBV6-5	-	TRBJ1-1	TGTGCCAGCAGCCACAGGCCGAACACTGAAGCTTTCTTT	CASSHRPNTEAFF
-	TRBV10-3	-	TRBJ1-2	TGTGCCATCAGCCTCGACAGACAGTATGGCTACACCTTC	CAISLDRQYGYTF
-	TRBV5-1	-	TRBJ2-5	TGCGCCAGCAGCTTGGCCAGTCGGGTTTGGGAGACCCAGTACTTC	CASSLASRVWETQYF
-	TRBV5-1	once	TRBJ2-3	TGCGCCAGCAGCTTGCCCGCGACTAGCACAGATACGCAGTATTTT	CASSLPATSTDTQYF
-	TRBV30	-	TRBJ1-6	TGTGCCTGTCCTGGTAGGGGGAGCTCCTATAATTCACCCCTCCACTTT	CACPGRGSSYNSPLHF
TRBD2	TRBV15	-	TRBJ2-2	TGTGCCACCACTCCTAGCGGGGGACTATCCGGGGAGCTGTTTTTT	CATTPSGGLSGELFF
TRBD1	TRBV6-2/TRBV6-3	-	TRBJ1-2	TGTGCCAGCAGTTTTATTCCGGGACAGGGTTTCCATGGCTACACCTTC	CASSFIPGQGFHGYTF
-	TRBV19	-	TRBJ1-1	TGTGCCAGGGGATGCAGGGACACTGAAGCTTTCTTT	CARGCRDTEAFF
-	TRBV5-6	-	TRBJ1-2	TGTGCCAGCAGCTTGGCCGGGGACATAGCTAACTATGGCTACACCTTC	CASSLAGDIANYGYTF
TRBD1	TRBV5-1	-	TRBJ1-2	TGCGCCAGCAGCTTGGCCACAGGGGCCACAAACTATGGCTACACCTTC	CASSLATGATNYGYTF
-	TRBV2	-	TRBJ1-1	TGTGCCAGCAAGAAAGAAGGAGGTTGGAACACTGAAGCTTTCTTT	CASKKEGGWNTEAFF
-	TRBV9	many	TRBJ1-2	TGTGCCAGCAGCGTAGCAACGGCTAACTATGGCTACACCTTC	CASSVATANYGYTF
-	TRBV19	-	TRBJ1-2	TGTGCCAGTACCCCGACTGGGAGGGTTGGATCGGTTCGCTACACCTTC	CASTPTGRVGSVRYTF
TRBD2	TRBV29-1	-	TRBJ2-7	TGCAGCGTTCGGACTAGCGGGGGCTACGAGCAGTACTTC	CSVRTSGGYEQYF
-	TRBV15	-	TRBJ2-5	TGTGCCACCAGCAGAGGGGGGGTAGACGAGACCCAGTACTTC	CATSRGGVDETQYF
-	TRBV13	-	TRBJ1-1	TGTGCCAGCAGCTTACAGGGGATGAACACTGAAGCTTTCTTT	CASSLQGMNTEAFF
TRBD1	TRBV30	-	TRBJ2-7	TGTGCCTGGAGTGCAGGGACAGGTCTCGAGCAGTACTTC	CAWSAGTGLEQYF
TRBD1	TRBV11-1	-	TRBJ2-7	TGTGCCAGCAGCTCCCCTGGACAGGGGAACCACGAGCAGTACTTC	CASSSPGQGNHEQYF
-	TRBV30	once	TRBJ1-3	TGTGCCTGGGGCCTCTCTGGAAACACCATATATTTT	CAWGLSGNTIYF